This TCR beta chain was found in a study of shared clonotypes between healthy human individuals. A note on this clone: Its specificity is unknown.

The V gene end was trimmed by 0 bases and the J gene end by 2 bases; junction bases not matched to a gene: 4. This CDR3 has 16 residues. Germline loops: CDR1 SGHAT, CDR2 FQNNGV. Notes on the study in general: In having few donors, the study represented limited genetic and exposure-history diversity. Relative to their counterparts shared across all four donors, non-shared clonotypes exhibited diminished generation probabilities.

Healthy HIV-negative adults without recent acute infections or vaccinations served as donors. Generated by immunoSEQ multiplex PCR, the TCRdb table keeps only in-frame clones and is missing some. The sample has roughly 2 million clones, roughly 94% seen once. The rearrangement links TRBV11-2 to TRBJ2-3; 8 positions match TRBD2. The sequence was obtained from a man aged 18 to 30 in good health. The specimen sequenced was naive CD4+ T cells sorted from blood. Subset indicated: CD45RA+ positively selected. The CDR3 bases are TGTGCCAGCAGCTTAGACGGGACTAGACTCACAGATACGCAGTATTTT. Protein product: CASSLDGTRLTDTQYF.